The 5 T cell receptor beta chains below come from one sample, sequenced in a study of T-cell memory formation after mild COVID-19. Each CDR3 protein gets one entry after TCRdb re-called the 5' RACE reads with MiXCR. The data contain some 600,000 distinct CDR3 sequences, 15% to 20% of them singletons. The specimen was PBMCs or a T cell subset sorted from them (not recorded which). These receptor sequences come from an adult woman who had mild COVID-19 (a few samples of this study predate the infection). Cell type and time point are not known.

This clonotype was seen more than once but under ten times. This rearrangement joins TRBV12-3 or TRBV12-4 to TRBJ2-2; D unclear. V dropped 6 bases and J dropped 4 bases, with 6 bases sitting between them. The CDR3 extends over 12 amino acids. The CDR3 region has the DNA TGTGCCAGCAGACAGCTCACCGGGGAGCTGTTTTTT. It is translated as CASRQLTGELFF.

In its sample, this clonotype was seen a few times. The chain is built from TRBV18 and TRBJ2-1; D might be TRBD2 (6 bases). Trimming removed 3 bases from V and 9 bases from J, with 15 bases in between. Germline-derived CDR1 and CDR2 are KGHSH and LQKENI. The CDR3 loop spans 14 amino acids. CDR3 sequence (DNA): TGTGCCAGCTCACCGGGGACTGACGGGGGTGAGCAGTTCTTC. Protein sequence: CASSPGTDGGEQFF.

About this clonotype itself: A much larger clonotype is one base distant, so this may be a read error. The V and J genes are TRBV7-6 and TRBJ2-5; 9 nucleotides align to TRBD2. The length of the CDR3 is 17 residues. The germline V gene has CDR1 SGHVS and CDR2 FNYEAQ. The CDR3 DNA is TGTGCCAGCAGCTTAGCCGGAACTAGCGGGTCCCAAGATACCCAGTACTTC. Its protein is CASSLAGTSGSQDTQYF.

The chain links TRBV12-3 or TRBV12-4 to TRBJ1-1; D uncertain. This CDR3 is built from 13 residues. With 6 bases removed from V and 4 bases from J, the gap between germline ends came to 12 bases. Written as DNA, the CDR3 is TGTGCCAGCAGCCTCACGGGCTTCACTGAAGCTTTCTTT. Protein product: CASSLTGFTEAFF.

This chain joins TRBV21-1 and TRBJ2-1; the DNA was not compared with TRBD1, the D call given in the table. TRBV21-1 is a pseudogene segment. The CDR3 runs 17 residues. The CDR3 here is CASSKPGDPTRDNEQFF. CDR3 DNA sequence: TGTGCCAGCAGCAAACCCGGGGACCCAACTAGGGACAATGAGCAGTTCTTC.